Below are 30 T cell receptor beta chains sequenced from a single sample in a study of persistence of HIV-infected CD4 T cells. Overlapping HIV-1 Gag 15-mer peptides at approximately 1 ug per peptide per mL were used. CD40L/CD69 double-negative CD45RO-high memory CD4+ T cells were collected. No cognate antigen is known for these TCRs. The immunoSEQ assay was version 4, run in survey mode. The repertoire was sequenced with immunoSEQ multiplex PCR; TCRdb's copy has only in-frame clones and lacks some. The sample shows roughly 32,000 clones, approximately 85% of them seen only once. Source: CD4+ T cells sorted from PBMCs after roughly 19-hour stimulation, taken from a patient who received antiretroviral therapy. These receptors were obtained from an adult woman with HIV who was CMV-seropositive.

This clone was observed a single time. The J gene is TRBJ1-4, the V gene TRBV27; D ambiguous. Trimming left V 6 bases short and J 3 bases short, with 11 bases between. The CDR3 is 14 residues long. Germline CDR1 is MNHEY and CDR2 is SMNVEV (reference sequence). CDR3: CASSSLAPNEKLFF. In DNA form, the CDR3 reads TGTGCCAGCAGCTCCTTGGCTCCTAATGAAAAACTGTTTTTT. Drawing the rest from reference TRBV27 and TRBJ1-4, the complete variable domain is EAQVTQNPRYLITVTGKKLTVTCSQNMNHEYMSWYRQDPGLGLRQIYYSMNVEVTDKGDVPEGYKVSRKEKRNFPLILESPSPNQTSLYFCASSSLAPNEKLFFGSGTQLSVL.

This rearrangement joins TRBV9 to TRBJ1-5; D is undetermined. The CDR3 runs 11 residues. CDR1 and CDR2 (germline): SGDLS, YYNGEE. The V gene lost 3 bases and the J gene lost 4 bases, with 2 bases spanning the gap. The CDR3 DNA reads TGTGCCAGCAGCGATAATCAGCCCCAGCATTTT. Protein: CASSDNQPQHF.

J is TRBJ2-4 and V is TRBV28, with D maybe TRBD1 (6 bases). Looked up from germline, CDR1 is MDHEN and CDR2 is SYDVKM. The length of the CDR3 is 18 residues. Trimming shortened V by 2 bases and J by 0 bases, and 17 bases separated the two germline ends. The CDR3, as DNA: TGTGCCAGCAGTTTAACAGGGAACCCCCTTCTAGCCAAAAACATTCAGTACTTC. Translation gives CASSLTGNPLLAKNIQYF.

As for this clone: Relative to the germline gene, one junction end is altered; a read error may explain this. The CDR3 here is CASHRDLSTEVFF. CDR3 in DNA: TGTGCCAGCCACAGGGATCTCTCCACTGAAGTTTTCTTT. The gene calls are TRBV2 and TRBJ1-1; D possibly corresponds to TRBD1 (6 bases). The CDR3 extends over 13 amino acids. Germline assignment: CDR1 SNHLY and CDR2 FYNNEI. Looking up the rest from reference TRBV2 and TRBJ1-1 gives the full variable domain: EPEVTQTPSHQVTQMGQEVILRCVPISNHLYFYWYRQILGQKVEFLVSFYNNEISEKSEIFDDQFSVERPDGSNFTLKIRSTKLEDSAMYFCASHRDLSTEVFFGQGTRLTVV.

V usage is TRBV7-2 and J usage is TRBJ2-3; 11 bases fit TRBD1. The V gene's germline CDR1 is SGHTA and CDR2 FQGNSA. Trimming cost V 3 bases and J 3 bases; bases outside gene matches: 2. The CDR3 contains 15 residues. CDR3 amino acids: CASSFRDRGTDTQYF. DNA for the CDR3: TGTGCCAGCAGCTTCCGGGACAGGGGGACAGATACGCAGTATTTT.

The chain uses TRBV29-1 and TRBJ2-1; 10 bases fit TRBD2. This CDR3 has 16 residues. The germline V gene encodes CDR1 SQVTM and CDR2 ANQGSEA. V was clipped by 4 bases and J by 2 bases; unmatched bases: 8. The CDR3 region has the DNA TGCAGCGTTGTCGGGGAGCGGGGGGGCCCCTACAATGAGCAGTTCTTC. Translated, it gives CSVVGERGGPYNEQFF.

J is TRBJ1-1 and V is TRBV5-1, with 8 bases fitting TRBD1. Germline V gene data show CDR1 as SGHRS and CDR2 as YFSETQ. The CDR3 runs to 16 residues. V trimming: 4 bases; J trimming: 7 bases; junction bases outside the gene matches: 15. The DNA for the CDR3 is TGCGCCAGCAGCCTCGGACAGGGAGGCGTTATTGGTGAAGCTTTCTTT. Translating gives CASSLGQGGVIGEAFF. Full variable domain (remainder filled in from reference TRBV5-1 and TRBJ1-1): KAGVTQTPRYLIKTRGQQVTLSCSPISGHRSVSWYQQTPGQGLQFLFEYFSETQRNKGNFPGRFSGRQFSNSRSEMNVSTLELGDSALYLCASSLGQGGVIGEAFFGQGTRLTVV.

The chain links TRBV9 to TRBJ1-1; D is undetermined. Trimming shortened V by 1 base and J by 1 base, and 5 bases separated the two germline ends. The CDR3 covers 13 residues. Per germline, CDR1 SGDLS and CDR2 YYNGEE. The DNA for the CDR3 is TGTGCCAGCAGCGTACAGACGAACACTGAAGCTTTCTTT. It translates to CASSVQTNTEAFF.

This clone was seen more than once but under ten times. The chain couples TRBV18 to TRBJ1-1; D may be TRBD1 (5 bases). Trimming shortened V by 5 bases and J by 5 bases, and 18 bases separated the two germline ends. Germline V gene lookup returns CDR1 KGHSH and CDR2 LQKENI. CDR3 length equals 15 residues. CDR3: CASSSESRGSTEAFF. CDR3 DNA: TGTGCCAGCTCATCCGAATCACGGGGGAGTACTGAAGCTTTCTTT.

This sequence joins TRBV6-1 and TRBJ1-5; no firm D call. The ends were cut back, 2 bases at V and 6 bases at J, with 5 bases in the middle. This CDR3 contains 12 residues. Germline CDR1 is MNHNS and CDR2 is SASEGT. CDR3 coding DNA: TGTGCCAGCAGTGAATCGATTCAGCCCCAGCATTTT. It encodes CASSESIQPQHF.

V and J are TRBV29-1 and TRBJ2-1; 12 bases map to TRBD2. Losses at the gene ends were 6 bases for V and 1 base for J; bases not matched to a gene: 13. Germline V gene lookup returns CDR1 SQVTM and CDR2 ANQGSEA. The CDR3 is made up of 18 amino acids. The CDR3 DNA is TGCAGCGTCCAAGGGTCTAGCGGGGGGGCTTTGTCCTACAATGAGCAGTTCTTC. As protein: CSVQGSSGGALSYNEQFF.

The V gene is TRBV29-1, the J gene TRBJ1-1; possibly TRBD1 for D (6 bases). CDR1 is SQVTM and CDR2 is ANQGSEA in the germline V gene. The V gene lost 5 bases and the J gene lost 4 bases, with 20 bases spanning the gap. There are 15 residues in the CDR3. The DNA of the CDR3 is TGCAGCGTTAAGACTCAGAGGGGGGCTGGCACTGAAGCTTTCTTT. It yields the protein CSVKTQRGAGTEAFF.

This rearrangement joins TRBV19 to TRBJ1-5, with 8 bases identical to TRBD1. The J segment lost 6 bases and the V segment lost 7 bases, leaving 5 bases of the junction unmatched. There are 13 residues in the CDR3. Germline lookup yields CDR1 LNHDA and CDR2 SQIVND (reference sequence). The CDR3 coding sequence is TGTGCCAGTACTCAGGGGGCGGTTCAGCCCCAGCATTTT. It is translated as CASTQGAVQPQHF.

CDR3 DNA sequence: TGTGCCAGCACCAAAACGGACCGGGAGACCCAGTACTTC. Residues: CASTKTDRETQYF. The chain is built from TRBV28 and TRBJ2-5, with D unclear. V shed 7 bases and J shed 5 bases, with 14 bases lying between them. There are 13 residues in the CDR3. CDR1 and CDR2 from the germline V gene are MDHEN and SYDVKM. Full variable domain (outside the CDR3, taken from reference TRBV28 and TRBJ2-5): DVKVTQSSRYLVKRTGEKVFLECVQDMDHENMFWYRQDPGLGLRLIYFSYDVKMKEKGDIPEGYSVSREKKERFSLILESASTNQTSMYLCASTKTDRETQYFGPGTRLLVL.

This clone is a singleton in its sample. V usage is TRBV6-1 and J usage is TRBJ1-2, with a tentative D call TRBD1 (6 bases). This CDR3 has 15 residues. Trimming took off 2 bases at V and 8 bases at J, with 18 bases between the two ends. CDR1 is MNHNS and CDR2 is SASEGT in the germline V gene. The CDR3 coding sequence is TGTGCCAGCAGTGAACCCGCCCGGGGGGCCGGGGGCTACACCTTC. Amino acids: CASSEPARGAGGYTF.

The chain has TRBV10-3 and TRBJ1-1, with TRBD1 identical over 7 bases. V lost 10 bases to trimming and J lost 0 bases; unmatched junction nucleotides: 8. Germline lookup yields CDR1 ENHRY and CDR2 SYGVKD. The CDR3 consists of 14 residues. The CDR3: CATETGSMNTEAFF. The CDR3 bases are TGTGCCACCGAGACAGGGAGCATGAACACTGAAGCTTTCTTT.

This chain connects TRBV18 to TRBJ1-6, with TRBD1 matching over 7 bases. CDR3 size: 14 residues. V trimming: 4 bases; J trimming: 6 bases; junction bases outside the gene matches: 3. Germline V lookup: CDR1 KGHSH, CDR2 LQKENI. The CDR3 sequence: CASSLGQANSPLHF. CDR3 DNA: TGTGCCAGCTCACTTGGACAGGCTAATTCACCCCTCCACTTT.

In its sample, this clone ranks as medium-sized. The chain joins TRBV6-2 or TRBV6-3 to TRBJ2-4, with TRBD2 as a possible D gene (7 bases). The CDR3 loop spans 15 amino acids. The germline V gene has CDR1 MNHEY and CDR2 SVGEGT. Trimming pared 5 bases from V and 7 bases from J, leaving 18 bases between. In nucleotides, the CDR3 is TGTGCCAGCAGTACCCGTCCGGGGGGCTCCAACATTCAGTACTTC. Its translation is CASSTRPGGSNIQYF.

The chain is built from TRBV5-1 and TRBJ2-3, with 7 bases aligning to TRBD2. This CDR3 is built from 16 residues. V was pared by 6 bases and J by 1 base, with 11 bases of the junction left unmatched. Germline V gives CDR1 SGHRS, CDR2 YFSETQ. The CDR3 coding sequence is TGCGCCAGCACCACCGGGGGGTCCCCCGGCACAGATACGCAGTATTTT. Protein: CASTTGGSPGTDTQYF.

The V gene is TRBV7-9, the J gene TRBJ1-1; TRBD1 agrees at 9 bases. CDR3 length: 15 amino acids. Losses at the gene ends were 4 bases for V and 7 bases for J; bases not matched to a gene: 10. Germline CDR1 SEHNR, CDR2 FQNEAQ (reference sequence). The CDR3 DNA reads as TGTGCCAGCAGCTCCACCGGGACAGGGCGCCTTGAAGCTTTCTTT. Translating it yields CASSSTGTGRLEAFF.

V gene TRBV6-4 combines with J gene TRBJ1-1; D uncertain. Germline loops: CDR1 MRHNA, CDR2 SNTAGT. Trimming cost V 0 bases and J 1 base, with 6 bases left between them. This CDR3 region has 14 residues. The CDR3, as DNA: TGTGCCAGCAGTGACTCCCCAGGGAACACTGAAGCTTTCTTT. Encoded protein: CASSDSPGNTEAFF.

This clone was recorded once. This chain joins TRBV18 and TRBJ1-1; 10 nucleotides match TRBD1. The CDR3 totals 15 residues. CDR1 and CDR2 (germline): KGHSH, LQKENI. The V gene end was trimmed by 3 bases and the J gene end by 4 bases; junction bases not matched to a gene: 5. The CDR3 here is CASSPDRTGGTEAFF. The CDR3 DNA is TGTGCCAGCTCACCTGACAGGACAGGGGGCACTGAAGCTTTCTTT.

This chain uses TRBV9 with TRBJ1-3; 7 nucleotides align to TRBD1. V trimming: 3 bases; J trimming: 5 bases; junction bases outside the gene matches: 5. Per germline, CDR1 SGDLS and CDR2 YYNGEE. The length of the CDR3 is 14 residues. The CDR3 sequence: CASSEGQPRNTIYF. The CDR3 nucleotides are TGTGCCAGCAGCGAGGGACAGCCTAGAAACACCATATATTTT.

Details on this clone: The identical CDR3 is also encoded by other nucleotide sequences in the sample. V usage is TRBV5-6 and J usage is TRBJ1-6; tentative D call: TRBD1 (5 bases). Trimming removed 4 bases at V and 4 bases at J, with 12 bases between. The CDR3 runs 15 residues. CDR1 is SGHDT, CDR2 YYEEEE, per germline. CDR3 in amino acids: CASSQGTSYNSPLHF. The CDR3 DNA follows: TGTGCCAGCAGCCAGGGAACAAGTTATAATTCACCCCTCCACTTT.

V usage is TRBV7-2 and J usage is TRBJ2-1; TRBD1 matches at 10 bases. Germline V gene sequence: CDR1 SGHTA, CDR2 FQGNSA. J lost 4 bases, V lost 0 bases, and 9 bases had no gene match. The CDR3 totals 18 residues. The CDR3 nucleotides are TGTGCCAGCAGCTTAGCTCGGCTGACAGGGGGCAGGTACAATGAGCAGTTCTTC. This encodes CASSLARLTGGRYNEQFF.

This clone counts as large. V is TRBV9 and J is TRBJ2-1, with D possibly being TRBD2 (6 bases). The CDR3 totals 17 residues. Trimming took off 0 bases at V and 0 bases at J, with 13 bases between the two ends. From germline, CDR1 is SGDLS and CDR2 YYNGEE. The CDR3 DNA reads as TGTGCCAGCAGCGTAGACGGCGGGGCCCCCTCCTACAATGAGCAGTTCTTC. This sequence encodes CASSVDGGAPSYNEQFF.

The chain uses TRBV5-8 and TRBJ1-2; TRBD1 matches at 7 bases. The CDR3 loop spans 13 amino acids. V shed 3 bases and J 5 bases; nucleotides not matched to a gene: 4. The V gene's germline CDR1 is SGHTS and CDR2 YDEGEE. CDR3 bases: TGTGCCAGCAGCTGGAGGGGACAGTATGGCTACACCTTC. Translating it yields CASSWRGQYGYTF.

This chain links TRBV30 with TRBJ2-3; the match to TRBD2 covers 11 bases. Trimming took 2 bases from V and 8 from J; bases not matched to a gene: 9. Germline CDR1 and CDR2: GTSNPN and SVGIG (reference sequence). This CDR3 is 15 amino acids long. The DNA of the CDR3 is TGTGCCTGGAGTCGTAGCGGGGGGGCCGGCAGTACGCAGTATTTT. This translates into CAWSRSGGAGSTQYF.

The CDR3 coding sequence is TGTGCCACCAGTGATTTCGGACAAGGGGGAAACTATGGCTACACCTTC. This gives the protein CATSDFGQGGNYGYTF. The chain combines TRBV24-1 with TRBJ1-2; possible D gene TRBD1, 6 bases. Trimming cost V 1 base and J 2 bases, with 13 bases left between them. Germline-derived CDR1 and CDR2 are KGHDR and SFDVKD. CDR3 length equals 16 residues.

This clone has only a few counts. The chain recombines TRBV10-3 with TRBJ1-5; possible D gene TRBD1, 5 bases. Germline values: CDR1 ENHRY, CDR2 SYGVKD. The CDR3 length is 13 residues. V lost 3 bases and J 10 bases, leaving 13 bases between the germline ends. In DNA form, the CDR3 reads TGTGCCATCAGTGAACAGGCGAATGGACCCCAGCATTTT. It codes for CAISEQANGPQHF.